The rows below give T cell receptor beta chains drawn from one sample of a study of shared clonotypes between healthy human individuals. Here immunoSEQ multiplex PCR was the method, and the copy in TCRdb shows in-frame clones only, minus some. The repertoire holds approximately 980,000 clones, with 60% to 85% as singletons. The source material was memory CD4+ T cells sorted from blood. Receptors were obtained from a man between 18 and 29 years old in good health. The CDR3 runs from the conserved cysteine through the conserved F or W. The D gene is left open where the match is weak. Where a row states a size, it is once, few, many or the class of an expanded clone; other rows omit it.

D gene	clone size	J gene	V gene	CDR3 DNA	CDR3 protein
.	few	TRBJ1-1	TRBV30	TGTGCCTGGGCGCAGATGAACACTGAAGCTTTCTTT	CAWAQMNTEAFF
TRBD1	.	TRBJ1-2	TRBV6-1	TGTGCCAGCAGACCGACAGGGGGCAATGGCTACACCTTC	CASRPTGGNGYTF
.	.	TRBJ1-1	TRBV7-2	TGTGCCAGCAGCTTCTACGGGCTCGGGAACACTGAAGCTTTCTTT	CASSFYGLGNTEAFF
TRBD2	.	TRBJ2-2	TRBV7-2	TGTGCCAGCAGCAAAAGGGCTAGCGGGAACCCAGCCGGGGAGCTGTTTTTT	CASSKRASGNPAGELFF
.	.	TRBJ2-7	TRBV21-1	TGTGCCAGCACCACCCGCCGGGACAGGGTTTGGCACGAGCAGTACTTC	CASTTRRDRVWHEQYF
.	few	TRBJ2-2	TRBV27	TGTGCCAGCAGTTTATTCAGAACCGGGGAGCTGTTTTTT	CASSLFRTGELFF
TRBD2	.	TRBJ2-3	TRBV4-3	TGCGCCAGCAGCCAAGATCCCCATCTAGCGGACTCGGATACGCAGTATTTT	CASSQDPHLADSDTQYF
TRBD1	.	TRBJ1-2	TRBV25-1	TGTGCCAGCAGGGGACAGGGGCGTTTTAACTATGGCTACACCTTC	CASRGQGRFNYGYTF
.	.	TRBJ2-5	TRBV18	TGTGCCAGCTCACACCGGGATCAAGAGACCCAGTACTTC	CASSHRDQETQYF
.	.	TRBJ1-2	TRBV30	TGTGCCTGGACCCACAGGGATGGCTACACCTTC	CAWTHRDGYTF
TRBD2	.	TRBJ2-3	TRBV9	TGTGCCAGCAGCGCTAGCGGGAGAGCAGATACGCAGTATTTT	CASSASGRADTQYF
TRBD2	.	TRBJ2-3	TRBV4-2	TGTGCCAGCAGCCAAGGGGACGGGAGGGCCGAAGATACGCAGTATTTT	CASSQGDGRAEDTQYF
.	.	TRBJ2-7	TRBV2	TGTGCCAGCAGTGAGGAGGCCAGAAGCTACGAGCAGTACTTC	CASSEEARSYEQYF
TRBD1	.	TRBJ2-3	TRBV5-1	TGCGCCAGCAGCTCTGGACAGGGGTTCACAGATACGCAGTATTTT	CASSSGQGFTDTQYF
TRBD1	.	TRBJ2-1	TRBV27	TGTGCCAGCAGTTTCCTGGGACAGGGCAACTACAATGAGCAGTTCTTC	CASSFLGQGNYNEQFF
.	.	TRBJ2-1	TRBV9	TGTGCCAGCAGCGTTCAGGGGACTACCTACAATGAGCAGTTCTTC	CASSVQGTTYNEQFF
.	few	TRBJ2-2	TRBV6-5	TGTGCCAGCAGTTCAGCGGTCAGGGTATCACCCGGGGAGCTGTTTTTT	CASSSAVRVSPGELFF
TRBD1	.	TRBJ1-2	TRBV2	TGTGCCAGCAGTGCGGACAGGGGTGATAACTATGGCTACACCTTC	CASSADRGDNYGYTF
.	.	TRBJ2-2	TRBV5-1	TGCGCCAGCAGCTTGGAGGGAGCGAACACCGGGGAGCTGTTTTTT	CASSLEGANTGELFF
TRBD1	.	TRBJ1-1	TRBV5-1	TGCGCCAGCAGCGGAACAGGGGGGACTGAAGCTTTCTTT	CASSGTGGTEAFF
.	many	TRBJ1-3	TRBV2	TGTGCCAGCAGTCAGGGGACTGGAAACACCATATATTTT	CASSQGTGNTIYF
TRBD1	once	TRBJ2-3	TRBV12-5	TGTGCTAGTGCTACGGGACAGGGGAGGCCAGATACGCAGTATTTT	CASATGQGRPDTQYF
TRBD2	.	TRBJ2-7	TRBV5-1	TGCGCCAGCAGCCTGACCGGGACTAGCGGGGGGTCCTACGAGCAGTACTTC	CASSLTGTSGGSYEQYF
TRBD2	few	TRBJ2-1	TRBV5-4	TGTGCCAGCAGCCTACTAGCGGGGGGGTACAATGAGCAGTTCTTC	CASSLLAGGYNEQFF
.	.	TRBJ2-7	TRBV6-1	TGTGCCAGCAGTGCCGGGACGGGGAGCTCGTACGAGCAGTACTTC	CASSAGTGSSYEQYF
.	.	TRBJ2-7	TRBV29-1	TGCAGCGTTGAAGCCCCCCCAAGGGGCGAGCAGTACTTC	CSVEAPPRGEQYF
.	.	TRBJ2-5	TRBV27	TGTGCCAGCATTCCCATCCCTCCGGGACCGCAAGAGACCCAGTACTTC	CASIPIPPGPQETQYF
.	.	TRBJ1-4	TRBV28	TGTGCCAGCAGTAACCCAACAGGATTTCGGGAAAAACTGTTTTTT	CASSNPTGFREKLFF
TRBD1	.	TRBJ1-4	TRBV27	TGTGCCAGCAGCTCGACAGGGACTAATGAAAAACTGTTTTTT	CASSSTGTNEKLFF
.	.	TRBJ1-1	TRBV30	TGTGCCTGGAGTTTGGGACCATTGAACACTGAAGCTTTCTTT	CAWSLGPLNTEAFF
.	.	TRBJ2-7	TRBV11-2	TGTGCCAGCAGCTTAGCAGCGAACCGGGACCCCGCCTACGAGCAGTACTTC	CASSLAANRDPAYEQYF
.	.	TRBJ2-3	TRBV4-2	TGTGCCAGCAGCCAAACATTTCGGGGAAACACAGATACGCAGTATTTT	CASSQTFRGNTDTQYF
TRBD2	.	TRBJ2-7	TRBV7-6	TGTGCCAGCAGCCAAGGGACTAGCGCGTCCTACGAGCAGTACTTC	CASSQGTSASYEQYF
.	.	TRBJ1-4	TRBV4-3	TGCGCCAGCAGCCAAGAAAGGGCACCAACTGAAAAACTGTTTTTT	CASSQERAPTEKLFF
.	.	TRBJ2-7	TRBV27	TGTGCCAGCAGTTTACTGAGCAGTCCTACGATCTACGAGCAGTACTTC	CASSLLSSPTIYEQYF
.	.	TRBJ1-3	TRBV14	TGTGCCAGCAGCCAAGATCGGAGTTTCTCTGGAAACACCATATATTTT	CASSQDRSFSGNTIYF
TRBD1	.	TRBJ1-2	TRBV7-8	TGTGCCAGCAGCCTGGAGGGGGCGGCTGGCTACACCTTC	CASSLEGAAGYTF
TRBD1	.	TRBJ2-5	TRBV19	TGTGCCAGTAGTATGGGACAGGGAGTAGAGACCCAGTACTTC	CASSMGQGVETQYF
.	.	TRBJ1-1	TRBV4-1	TGCGCCAGCAGCCAAGATCAGGGTTTTGTAGCTTTCTTT	CASSQDQGFVAFF
TRBD2	.	TRBJ2-1	TRBV4-1	TGCGCCAGCAGCCAACAATACTTCCAGCGGGGGAGGCATGAGCAGTTCTTC	CASSQQYFQRGRHEQFF
TRBD2	.	TRBJ2-2	TRBV5-4	TGTGCCAGCAGCCCAGGGACTAGCGTTCCGAACACCGGGGAGCTGTTTTTT	CASSPGTSVPNTGELFF
.	.	TRBJ1-5	TRBV28	TGTGCCAGCAGTTCATACCAGGGCAATCAGCCCCAGCATTTT	CASSSYQGNQPQHF
.	.	TRBJ2-2	TRBV27	TGTGCCAGCAGTTTAAGGAGGACGAACACCGGGGAGCTGTTTTTT	CASSLRRTNTGELFF
TRBD1	.	TRBJ2-7	TRBV6-6	TGTGCCAGCAGTTACACGGGACAGGGAAAGGACGAGCAGTACTTC	CASSYTGQGKDEQYF
TRBD1	.	TRBJ1-5	TRBV28	TGTGCCAGCAGCTCAGGGGACAGGGGGAGCAATCAGCCCCAGCATTTT	CASSSGDRGSNQPQHF
TRBD1	once	TRBJ2-7	TRBV6-4	TGTGCCAGCAGGAAAAGACAGGGCCCTTCGGGTGAGCAGTACTTC	CASRKRQGPSGEQYF
TRBD2	.	TRBJ2-1	TRBV11-3	TGTGCCAGCAGCAGCGGGACTAGCGGGAACAATGAGCAGTTCTTC	CASSSGTSGNNEQFF
.	.	TRBJ2-3	TRBV5-4	TGTGCCAGCAGCACCCCGGGATCGGGTACAGATACGCAGTATTTT	CASSTPGSGTDTQYF
.	.	TRBJ1-1	TRBV5-1	TGCGCCAGCAGCTTGAGACAGCAGAACACTGAAGCTTTCTTT	CASSLRQQNTEAFF
.	.	TRBJ1-5	TRBV19	TGTGCCAGTAGTATGAACGGTCAGCCCCAGCATTTT	CASSMNGQPQHF
.	.	TRBJ2-7	TRBV7-2	TGTGCCAGCAGCTTTGGTGGCCTTGACGGGGTGAAGTACTTC	CASSFGGLDGVKYF
TRBD2	.	TRBJ2-3	TRBV7-3	TGTGCCAGCAGCCTAGCGGGGGGGCGCACAGATACGCAGTATTTT	CASSLAGGRTDTQYF
.	once	TRBJ1-1	TRBV14	TGTGCCAGCAGCCAAGTTCAGGGGAATCGCCTGAACACTGAAGCTTTCTTT	CASSQVQGNRLNTEAFF
.	.	TRBJ2-1	TRBV20-1	TGCAGTGCTAGAGATCCACAGTTCTTC	CSARDPQFF
.	.	TRBJ2-7	TRBV30	TGTGCCTGGAGTGTAGGCCAAGAGCAGTACTTC	CAWSVGQEQYF
.	once	TRBJ2-2	TRBV29-1	TGCAGCGTTACCAGACAAAAATCCAACACCGGGGAGCTGTTTTTT	CSVTRQKSNTGELFF
.	.	TRBJ1-4	TRBV6-1	TGTGCCACGTGGCAGAATGAAAAACTGTTTTTT	CATWQNEKLFF